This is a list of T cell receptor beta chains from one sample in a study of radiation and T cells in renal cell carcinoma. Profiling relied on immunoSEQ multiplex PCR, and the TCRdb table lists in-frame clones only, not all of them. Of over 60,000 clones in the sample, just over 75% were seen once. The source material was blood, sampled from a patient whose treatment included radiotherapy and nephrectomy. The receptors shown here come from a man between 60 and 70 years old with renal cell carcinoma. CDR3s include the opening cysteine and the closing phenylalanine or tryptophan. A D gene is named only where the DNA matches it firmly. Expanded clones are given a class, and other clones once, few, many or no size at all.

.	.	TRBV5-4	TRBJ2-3	CASSLWTASALNTQYF	TGTGCCAGCAGCTTGTGGACAGCCTCTGCCCTAAATACGCAGTATTTT
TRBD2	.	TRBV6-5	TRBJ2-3	CASSYDTSGTDTQYF	TGTGCCAGCAGTTACGACACTAGCGGTACAGATACGCAGTATTTT
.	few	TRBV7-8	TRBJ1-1	CASSSTVYTEAFF	TGTGCCAGCAGCTCGACGGTGTACACTGAAGCTTTCTTT
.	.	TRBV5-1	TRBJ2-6	CASSLAVWGFAGANVLTF	TGCGCCAGCAGCTTGGCTGTTTGGGGGTTTGCTGGGGCCAACGTCCTGACTTTC
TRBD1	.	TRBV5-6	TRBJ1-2	CAGGQGNGYGYTF	TGTGCCGGTGGACAGGGGAACGGGTATGGCTACACCTTC
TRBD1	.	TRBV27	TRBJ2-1	CASSAGTGVVNEQFF	TGTGCCAGCAGTGCGGGGACAGGGGTTGTCAATGAGCAGTTCTTC
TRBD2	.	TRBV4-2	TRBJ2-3	CASSPGLAGGQGTDTQYF	TGTGCCAGCAGCCCGGGACTAGCGGGAGGGCAGGGGACAGATACGCAGTATTTT
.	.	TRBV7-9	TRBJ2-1	CASSQRQAGGYNEQFF	TGTGCCAGCAGTCAGAGACAGGCCGGAGGATACAATGAGCAGTTCTTC
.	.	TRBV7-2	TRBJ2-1	CASSLWQGGDEQFF	TGTGCCAGCAGCTTATGGCAGGGTGGCGATGAGCAGTTCTTC
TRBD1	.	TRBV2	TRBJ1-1	CASSATGGGVVTEAFF	TGTGCCAGCAGCGCTACAGGGGGCGGGGTGGTCACTGAAGCTTTCTTT
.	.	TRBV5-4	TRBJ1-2	CASSRDGTYGYTF	TGTGCCAGCAGCCGGGACGGAACCTATGGCTACACCTTC
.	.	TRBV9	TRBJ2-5	CASSVAGFRLGETQYF	TGTGCCAGCAGCGTGGCGGGGTTTAGACTCGGAGAGACCCAGTACTTC
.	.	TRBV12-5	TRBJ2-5	CASGLGLALQETQYF	TGTGCTAGTGGTTTAGGGCTAGCGTTGCAAGAGACCCAGTACTTC
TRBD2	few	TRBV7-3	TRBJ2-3	CASSRGLAGADTQYF	TGTGCCAGCAGCCGGGGACTAGCGGGAGCAGATACGCAGTATTTT
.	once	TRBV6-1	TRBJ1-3	CASYRVWGNTIYF	TGTGCCAGTTACAGGGTTTGGGGAAACACCATATATTTT
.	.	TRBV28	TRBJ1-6	CASTPGGSPLHF	TGTGCCAGCACACCCGGTGGGTCACCCCTCCACTTT
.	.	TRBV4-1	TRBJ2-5	CASSQDRYVAQETQYF	TGCGCCAGCAGCCAAGATAGATACGTCGCTCAAGAGACCCAGTACTTC
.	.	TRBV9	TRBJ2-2	CASSVVGGATGELFF	TGTGCCAGCAGCGTGGTAGGCGGGGCCACCGGGGAGCTGTTTTTT
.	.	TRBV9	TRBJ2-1	CASSVLLDAQQFF	TGTGCCAGCTCTGTCCTACTCGACGCTCAGCAGTTCTTC
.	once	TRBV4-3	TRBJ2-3	CASSQGNEGNTQYF	TGCGCCAGCAGCCAAGGGAATGAGGGGAATACGCAGTATTTT
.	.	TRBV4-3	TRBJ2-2	CASSQRLWDTGELFF	TGCGCCAGCAGCCAGCGTTTATGGGACACCGGGGAGCTGTTTTTT
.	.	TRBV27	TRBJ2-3	CASSFWDTQYF	TGTGCCAGCAGTTTCTGGGATACGCAGTATTTT